This record concerns one T cell receptor (beta chain) sequence. Trimming shortened V by 4 bases and J by 4 bases, and 10 bases separated the two germline ends. The germline V gene has CDR1 SNHLY and CDR2 FYNNEI. This CDR3 contains 13 residues. The sample is drawn from a study of patients and donors after allogeneic stem cell transplantation. MiXCR, run by TCRdb on the RT-PCR reads, gives a single entry per CDR3 protein. The top ten hold roughly 29% of the sample, which has about 72,000 distinct CDR3 sequences, more than 20% seen once. This chain connects TRBV2 to TRBJ1-2, with D tentatively TRBD1 (5 bases). The sequence came from a human donor who was either an allogeneic HSCT recipient or a stem cell or donor lymphocyte infusion donor (not recorded which). It is not recorded whose cells these are; they may come from a transplant donor. The sequencing input was blood, either unsorted or a sorted T cell fraction (not recorded which). The CDR3 sequence is CASSVGGIYGYTF. The CDR3 coding sequence is TGTGCCAGCAGTGTCGGGGGGATCTATGGCTACACCTTC.